The rows below give T cell receptor beta chains drawn from one sample of a study of T cells in Graves' hyperthyroidism and ophthalmopathy. MiXCR, run by TCRdb on the multiplex PCR reads, gives a single entry per CDR3 protein. The data contain about 300,000 distinct CDR3 sequences, 16% of them singletons. Sequencing was done on a sample of blood. These receptors came from a man between 25 and 39 years old with Graves' hyperthyroidism. Both conserved end residues are part of each CDR3. Each record gives: J gene, V gene, clone size, D gene, CDR3 protein, CDR3 DNA. D genes are given only for firm matches. Clone size is given for some rows only: seen once, a few or many times, or a class if the clone is expanded.

J: TRBJ1-1; V: TRBV7-2; size: few; D: NA; CDR3: CASSLIPEWVAFF; DNA: TGTGCCAGCAGCTTAATACCAGAATGGGTGGCTTTCTTT
J: TRBJ2-3; V: TRBV3-1; size: many; D: TRBD1; CDR3: CASSQDGPLRQGKFTDTQYF; DNA: TGTGCCAGCAGCCAAGATGGCCCCCTCCGACAGGGAAAGTTCACAGATACGCAGTATTTT
J: TRBJ2-5; V: TRBV2; size: few; D: NA; CDR3: CASSKNQGLLGETQYF; DNA: TGTGCCAGCAGTAAAAATCAGGGGCTTTTAGGGGAGACCCAGTACTTC
J: TRBJ2-5; V: TRBV24-1; size: many; D: TRBD1; CDR3: CATSDPHRGQETQYF; DNA: TGTGCCACCAGTGACCCCCACAGGGGGCAAGAGACCCAGTACTTC
J: TRBJ2-1; V: TRBV11-2; size: many; D: TRBD2; CDR3: CASSGASGRPFDNNEQFF; DNA: TGTGCCAGCAGCGGAGCGAGCGGGAGACCATTTGACAACAATGAGCAGTTCTTC
J: TRBJ2-7; V: TRBV6-1; size: many; D: TRBD1; CDR3: CASSLQTGAYEQYF; DNA: TGTGCCAGCAGCCTTCAGACAGGGGCCTACGAGCAGTACTTC
J: TRBJ2-7; V: TRBV7-8; size: many; D: NA; CDR3: CASSFPDWEAYEQYF; DNA: TGTGCCAGCAGCTTCCCGGATTGGGAGGCCTACGAGCAGTACTTC
J: TRBJ2-1; V: TRBV12-3/TRBV12-4; size: NA; D: TRBD1; CDR3: CASSPGQLYNEQFF; DNA: TGTGCCAGCAGTCCGGGACAGTTATACAATGAGCAGTTCTTC
J: TRBJ1-5; V: TRBV5-1; size: few; D: NA; CDR3: CASSLEGQGPQHF; DNA: TGCGCCAGCAGCTTGGAGGGGCAGGGGCCCCAGCATTTT
J: TRBJ1-2; V: TRBV12-3/TRBV12-4; size: few; D: NA; CDR3: CASSLGDIAFYGHTF; DNA: TGTGCCAGCAGTTTAGGGGACATTGCCTTCTATGGCCACACCTTC
J: TRBJ2-3; V: TRBV2; size: many; D: TRBD1; CDR3: CASRPGQAGISAQYF; DNA: TGTGCCAGCAGGCCGGGACAGGCAGGAATAAGCGCGCAGTATTTT
J: TRBJ2-4; V: TRBV12-3/TRBV12-4; size: few; D: NA; CDR3: CASSFRLLRNIQYF; DNA: TGTGCCAGCAGTTTCCGCCTCCTTAGGAACATTCAGTACTTC
J: TRBJ2-1; V: TRBV12-3/TRBV12-4; size: many; D: NA; CDR3: CASSKTERPNEQFF; DNA: TGTGCCAGCAGCAAGACCGAGCGGCCCAATGAGCAGTTCTTC
J: TRBJ2-3; V: TRBV12-3/TRBV12-4; size: NA; D: NA; CDR3: CASSSGTLATDTQYF; DNA: TGTGCCAGCAGTTCCGGGACACTAGCCACAGATACGCAGTATTTT
J: TRBJ2-5; V: TRBV28; size: many; D: NA; CDR3: CASSLHFWSGQETQYF; DNA: TGTGCCAGCAGTTTGCATTTTTGGAGTGGCCAAGAGACCCAGTACTTC
J: TRBJ2-3; V: TRBV20-1; size: NA; D: TRBD2; CDR3: CSARDQAGDRQYF; DNA: TGCAGTGCTAGAGACCAGGCGGGGGATAGGCAGTATTTT
J: TRBJ2-7; V: TRBV10-3; size: many; D: NA; CDR3: CAISRGELEQYF; DNA: TGTGCCATCAGTAGGGGGGAGCTCGAGCAGTACTTC
J: TRBJ2-1; V: TRBV2; size: many; D: NA; CDR3: CASRSGAVYNEQFF; DNA: TGTGCCAGCCGTTCGGGAGCCGTCTACAATGAGCAGTTCTTC
J: TRBJ1-1; V: TRBV7-9; size: many; D: NA; CDR3: CASSLNTGTEAFF; DNA: TGTGCCAGCAGCTTAAATACAGGCACTGAAGCTTTCTTT
J: TRBJ2-6; V: TRBV20-1; size: few; D: TRBD1; CDR3: CSAPTGMLTGANVLTF; DNA: TGCAGTGCTCCGACAGGGATGTTGACTGGGGCCAACGTCCTGACTTTC
J: TRBJ2-3; V: TRBV20-1; size: many; D: NA; CDR3: CSAMGADTQYF; DNA: TGCAGTGCTATGGGAGCAGATACGCAGTATTTT
J: TRBJ2-6; V: TRBV25-1; size: many; D: NA; CDR3: CASSDGSESGANVLTF; DNA: TGTGCCAGCAGTGATGGTAGTGAATCAGGGGCCAACGTCCTGACTTTC
J: TRBJ2-1; V: TRBV6-2/TRBV6-3; size: few; D: TRBD2; CDR3: CASLAGGGVDEQFF; DNA: TGTGCCAGCCTAGCGGGAGGCGGTGTGGATGAGCAGTTCTTC
J: TRBJ1-2; V: TRBV28; size: NA; D: NA; CDR3: CASRRQGFGYGYTF; DNA: TGTGCCAGCAGGAGGCAGGGTTTCGGCTATGGCTACACCTTC
J: TRBJ2-1; V: TRBV12-3/TRBV12-4; size: many; D: NA; CDR3: CASRRVGGTDEQFF; DNA: TGTGCCAGCAGACGAGTGGGGGGTACCGATGAGCAGTTCTTC
J: TRBJ2-3; V: TRBV20-1; size: many; D: NA; CDR3: CSARRQSSTDTQYF; DNA: TGCAGTGCTAGACGGCAGAGTAGCACAGATACGCAGTATTTT
J: TRBJ1-1; V: TRBV19; size: NA; D: TRBD1; CDR3: CASRKQGAYGLEAFF; DNA: TGTGCCAGTAGGAAACAGGGGGCCTACGGCCTTGAAGCTTTCTTT
J: TRBJ2-3; V: TRBV6-5; size: many; D: NA; CDR3: CASSYSIWSTDTQYF; DNA: TGTGCCAGCAGTTACTCGATTTGGAGCACAGATACGCAGTATTTT
J: TRBJ2-3; V: TRBV28; size: NA; D: TRBD1; CDR3: CASSPMDGTASTDTQYF; DNA: TGTGCCAGCAGTCCTATGGACGGGACAGCAAGCACAGATACGCAGTATTTT
J: TRBJ2-1; V: TRBV10-3; size: NA; D: NA; CDR3: CAIGGQDSYNEQFF; DNA: TGTGCCATCGGGGGGCAGGACTCCTACAATGAGCAGTTCTTC
J: TRBJ2-1; V: TRBV5-1; size: many; D: TRBD2; CDR3: CASSPLGGDEQFF; DNA: TGCGCCAGCAGCCCCTTGGGGGGGGATGAGCAGTTCTTC
J: TRBJ2-6; V: TRBV5-1; size: many; D: NA; CDR3: CASSWGSGANVLTF; DNA: TGCGCCAGCAGCTGGGGCTCTGGGGCCAACGTCCTGACTTTC
J: TRBJ1-5; V: TRBV6-1; size: few; D: NA; CDR3: CAKKRTVSNQPQHF; DNA: TGTGCCAAAAAAAGGACAGTCAGCAATCAGCCCCAGCATTTT
J: TRBJ1-4; V: TRBV12-3/TRBV12-4; size: NA; D: NA; CDR3: CASSEPHGEKLFF; DNA: TGTGCCAGCAGTGAGCCCCATGGGGAAAAACTGTTTTTT
J: TRBJ2-5; V: TRBV5-1; size: many; D: NA; CDR3: CASSLVARKEETQYF; DNA: TGCGCCAGCAGCTTGGTAGCCCGGAAGGAGGAGACCCAGTACTTC
J: TRBJ1-1; V: TRBV27; size: many; D: NA; CDR3: CASSLGEGTEAFF; DNA: TGTGCCAGCAGTTTGGGGGAGGGCACTGAAGCTTTCTTT
J: TRBJ2-1; V: TRBV3-1; size: many; D: NA; CDR3: CASSQLGYGGYNEQFF; DNA: TGTGCCAGCAGCCAACTAGGATATGGGGGCTACAATGAGCAGTTCTTC